The 25 T cell receptor beta chains below all came from one sample that was sequenced in a study of T cell changes during pregnancy in multiple sclerosis. The repertoire was sequenced with immunoSEQ multiplex PCR; TCRdb's copy has only in-frame clones and lacks some. This table holds about 100,000 clones, over 85% found once. This specimen consisted of peripheral blood, obtained in the second trimester of pregnancy. These receptors all stem from a female donor with multiple sclerosis, enrolled in a pregnancy study.

This chain links TRBV4-1 with TRBJ2-7; D perhaps matches TRBD2 (6 bases). The CDR3 length is 14 residues. Trimming pared 4 bases from V and 0 bases from J, leaving 10 bases between. The germline gives CDR1 MGHRA, CDR2 YSYEKL. CDR3 sequence: CASSLVEGSYEQYF. Here the CDR3 DNA reads TGCGCCAGCAGCCTTGTGGAGGGCTCCTACGAGCAGTACTTC.

J is TRBJ2-5 and V is TRBV28; no clear D gene. V was shortened by 2 bases and J by 2 bases, with 9 bases between the two germline ends. Germline CDR1 reads MDHEN; CDR2 reads SYDVKM. This CDR3 region has 14 residues. The CDR3 DNA reads TGTGCCAGCAGTTTACCCTCCAGGCAAGAGACCCAGTACTTC. Its protein product is CASSLPSRQETQYF.

V usage is TRBV9 and J usage is TRBJ1-1, with a possible D match to TRBD1 (5 bases). V lost 0 bases to trimming and J lost 1 base, with 10 bases between them. The CDR3 has 15 residues. Germline V gene lookup returns CDR1 SGDLS and CDR2 YYNGEE. The DNA for the CDR3 is TGTGCCAGCAGCGTAGTATCGGGGGGGAACACTGAAGCTTTCTTT. It yields the protein CASSVVSGGNTEAFF.

The rearrangement links TRBV5-6 to TRBJ2-3; 7 nucleotides align to TRBD1. CDR3 length: 15 residues. The V gene end was trimmed by 4 bases and the J gene end by 1 base; junction bases not matched to a gene: 6. Germline assignment: CDR1 SGHDT and CDR2 YYEEEE. The CDR3 sequence: CASSPAGQGTDTQYF. The CDR3, as DNA: TGTGCCAGCAGCCCTGCCGGACAGGGCACAGATACGCAGTATTTT.

The chain recombines TRBV7-2 with TRBJ2-7; D is undetermined. Germline V gene data show CDR1 as SGHTA and CDR2 as FQGNSA. V was cut by 3 bases and J by 5 bases, with 5 bases left in between. The CDR3 is 11 residues long. The CDR3 bases are TGTGCCAGCAGCTTTGGGCACGAGCAGTACTTC. It yields the protein CASSFGHEQYF.

The genes are TRBV6-5 and TRBJ1-6; 8 positions match TRBD1. CDR1 and CDR2 (germline): MNHEY, SVGAGI. The V segment lost 2 bases and the J segment 14 bases; nucleotides outside the gene matches: 11. The CDR3 runs 15 residues. The CDR3 reads CASSYTRTGLESLHF. The CDR3 nucleotides are TGTGCCAGCAGTTACACCAGGACAGGGCTCGAATCCCTCCACTTT.

This sequence joins TRBV21-1 and TRBJ2-7; no DNA check was done on the table's D call, TRBD1. TRBV21-1 is noted as a pseudogene. The CDR3 has 15 residues. CDR3 in DNA: TGTGCCAGCAGCCCCCTTTCCGACAGGGGACACGAGCAGTACTTC. It codes for CASSPLSDRGHEQYF.

The chain recombines TRBV4-1 with TRBJ2-7; 8 nucleotides agree with TRBD1. Trimming took 3 bases from V and 3 from J; bases not matched to a gene: 16. The CDR3 extends over 18 amino acids. CDR1 is MGHRA and CDR2 is YSYEKL in the germline V gene. CDR3: CASSQKSDPGGKDYEQYF. DNA for the CDR3: TGCGCCAGCAGCCAGAAGTCGGACCCAGGGGGCAAGGACTACGAGCAGTACTTC.

The chain combines TRBV7-9 with TRBJ1-4; a possible D gene is TRBD1 (6 bases). There are 14 residues in the CDR3. Trimming removed 5 bases from V and 4 bases from J, with 11 bases in between. Germline V gene sequence: CDR1 SEHNR, CDR2 FQNEAQ (reference sequence). The CDR3 region is CASSLGQYNEKLFF. In nucleotides, the CDR3 is TGTGCCAGCAGCCTCGGACAGTATAATGAAAAACTGTTTTTT.

CDR3 sequence: CASSSGTSGTQFF. CDR3 DNA: TGTGCCAGCAGCTCCGGGACTTCCGGGACGCAGTTCTTC. The V and J genes are TRBV9 and TRBJ2-1, with D tentatively TRBD2 (6 bases). This CDR3 comprises 13 residues. In germline, CDR1 is SGDLS, CDR2 YYNGEE. The ends were cut back, 4 bases at V and 12 bases at J, with 17 bases in the middle.

The V gene is TRBV16, the J gene TRBJ1-2; unclear D gene. V was trimmed by 0 bases and J by 6 bases, leaving 8 bases between them. The germline V gene encodes CDR1 KGHSY and CDR2 FQNENV. The CDR3 extends over 13 amino acids. The CDR3 DNA follows: TGTGCCAGCAGCCAATCGCCCGGGGATGGCTACACCTTC. Translated: CASSQSPGDGYTF.

The V gene is TRBV6-1, the J gene TRBJ1-5; the D gene is possibly TRBD1 (5 bases). Germline V CDR1 and CDR2: MNHNS, SASEGT. V lost 2 bases and J 7 bases, leaving 12 bases between the germline ends. This CDR3 comprises 14 residues. The CDR3 loop is CASSESGGYQPQHF. The CDR3 DNA is TGTGCCAGCAGTGAATCCGGGGGGTACCAGCCCCAGCATTTT.

The J gene is TRBJ1-2, the V gene TRBV27; D remains ambiguous. Trimming took off 6 bases at V and 1 base at J, with 9 bases between the two ends. Germline loops: CDR1 MNHEY, CDR2 SMNVEV (reference sequence). The CDR3 sequence is 13 residues long. The chain's CDR3 is CASRGGLNYGYTF. As DNA, the CDR3 is TGTGCCAGCAGAGGAGGGCTTAACTATGGCTACACCTTC.

This sequence joins TRBV5-1 and TRBJ2-2, with 8 bases fitting TRBD2. Germline-derived CDR1 and CDR2 are SGHRS and YFSETQ. V was clipped by 4 bases and J by 3 bases; unmatched bases: 11. This CDR3 comprises 17 residues. The CDR3 loop is CASSLLSAGDYTGELFF. CDR3 in DNA: TGCGCCAGCAGCCTACTCTCAGCGGGGGATTACACCGGGGAGCTGTTTTTT.

This chain links TRBV29-1 with TRBJ2-7; D might be TRBD1 (6 bases). V shed 6 bases and J shed 3 bases, with 15 bases lying between them. The CDR3 totals 13 residues. CDR1 SQVTM and CDR2 ANQGSEA come from the germline V gene. The CDR3 loop is CSVSGTPLYEQYF. CDR3 coding DNA: TGCAGCGTATCCGGGACACCCCTCTACGAGCAGTACTTC.

The chain joins TRBV6-1 to TRBJ1-5; D is uncertain. This CDR3 spans 14 amino acids. Trimming shortened V by 7 bases and J by 4 bases, and 14 bases separated the two germline ends. CDR1 MNHNS and CDR2 SASEGT come from the germline V gene. In nucleotides, the CDR3 is TGTGCCAGCAACCGGGTACGGAGAAATCAGCCCCAGCATTTT. The encoded protein is CASNRVRRNQPQHF.

The rearrangement joins TRBV4-1 to TRBJ2-1; D might be TRBD1 (6 bases). V was shortened by 3 bases and J by 6 bases, with 18 bases between the two germline ends. The CDR3 contains 16 residues. Per the germline V gene, CDR1 is MGHRA and CDR2 is YSYEKL. The DNA for the CDR3 is TGCGCCAGCAGCCAGCAGTCGGGACATCTTGTCAATGAGCAGTTCTTC. It is translated as CASSQQSGHLVNEQFF.

The chain links TRBV5-1 to TRBJ1-1, with a tentative D call TRBD1 (5 bases). CDR3 length equals 13 residues. Trimming took off 5 bases at V and 4 bases at J, with 12 bases between the two ends. Germline V gene lookup returns CDR1 SGHRS and CDR2 YFSETQ. Written as DNA, the CDR3 is TGCGCCAGCAGATGGCAGGGAGGCACTGAAGCTTTCTTT. Residues: CASRWQGGTEAFF.

The count of this clone is one. The genes are TRBV5-1 and TRBJ2-1, with 12 bases identical to TRBD2. The CDR3 consists of 16 residues. With 4 bases clipped from V and 7 bases from J, the junction kept 9 bases outside the gene matches. Germline CDR1 and CDR2: SGHRS and YFSETQ. The CDR3 sequence: CASSPSTSGGPNEQFF. CDR3 sequence (DNA): TGCGCCAGCAGCCCTTCAACTAGCGGGGGGCCGAATGAGCAGTTCTTC.

The rearrangement uses TRBV7-9 and TRBJ1-4, with TRBD1 identical over 11 bases. The CDR3 is made up of 15 amino acids. In germline, CDR1 is SEHNR, CDR2 FQNEAQ (reference sequence). J gave up 6 bases and V 5 bases, and 5 bases lay outside the gene matches. CDR3 nucleotides: TGTGCCAGCAGCAATCCGGGACAGGGGGATGAAAAACTGTTTTTT. This gives the protein CASSNPGQGDEKLFF.

The genes are TRBV6-1 and TRBJ2-7; 14 bases are a match to TRBD2. The germline V gene has CDR1 MNHNS and CDR2 SASEGT. With V trimmed by 4 bases and J by 4 bases, 3 bases remained unmatched. The CDR3 covers 15 residues. The CDR3 DNA follows: TGTGCCAGCAGTGGGACTAGCGGGAGGCTGTACGAGCAGTACTTC. Its translation is CASSGTSGRLYEQYF.

This rearrangement joins TRBV6-6 to TRBJ2-1; D unclear. The V end was cut by 6 bases, the J end by 7 bases, with 7 bases between. The CDR3 loop spans 11 amino acids. Germline V gene data show CDR1 as MNHNY and CDR2 as SVGAGI (reference sequence). The CDR3 nucleotides read TGTGCCAGCAGCCCTCGTAATGAGCAGTTCTTC. This codes for CASSPRNEQFF.

The chain couples TRBV27 to TRBJ2-3, with a tentative D call TRBD1 (6 bases). The CDR3 runs 17 residues. CDR1 MNHEY and CDR2 SMNVEV come from the germline V gene (reference sequence). Trimming stripped 6 bases from V and 0 bases from J, with 19 bases between. The CDR3 DNA follows: TGTGCCAGCAGACTCGGTTTGGGGGCCGTAAGCACAGATACGCAGTATTTT. Encoded protein: CASRLGLGAVSTDTQYF.

The chain has TRBV19 and TRBJ2-2; tentative D call: TRBD2 (5 bases). Trimming removed 7 bases at V and 7 bases at J, with 16 bases between. Germline loops: CDR1 LNHDA, CDR2 SQIVND (reference sequence). The CDR3 is made up of 14 amino acids. The DNA for the CDR3 is TGTGCCAGTATGGTGTCGGGATGGAACGGGGAGCTGTTTTTT. This codes for CASMVSGWNGELFF.

The chain recombines TRBV5-1 with TRBJ1-2, with 8 positions matching TRBD1. The CDR3 consists of 16 residues. The germline V gene encodes CDR1 SGHRS and CDR2 YFSETQ. After removal of 4 bases from V and 1 base from J, the junction contained 9 bases not matched to a gene. The CDR3 bases are TGCGCCAGCAGCAACAGGACAGGGATGTTTAACTATGGCTACACCTTC. Residues: CASSNRTGMFNYGYTF. The whole variable domain, filled in from reference TRBV5-1 and TRBJ1-2, reads KAGVTQTPRYLIKTRGQQVTLSCSPISGHRSVSWYQQTPGQGLQFLFEYFSETQRNKGNFPGRFSGRQFSNSRSEMNVSTLELGDSALYLCASSNRTGMFNYGYTFGSGTRLTVV.